The sequence of this TCR beta chain was determined in a study of T cells in Graves' hyperthyroidism and ophthalmopathy. General study points: Blood samples included most of the expanded thyroid clonotypes exceeding 0.001.

Trimming cost V 4 bases and J 2 bases, with 9 bases left between them. The CDR3 sequence is 13 residues long. Germline V lookup: CDR1 KGHSH, CDR2 LQKENI. Researchers amplified the TCR beta CDR3 regions from RNA transcripts. Researchers ran a first-round RT-PCR on the TCR CDR3 using the HTBI primer set. In TCRdb, the multiplex PCR reads were re-called with MiXCR into one record per CDR3 protein. The sample shows about 480,000 distinct CDR3 sequences, about 15% of them seen only once. For this clonotype: Its antigen is unknown.

This chain connects TRBV18 to TRBJ2-7, with D possibly being TRBD2 (5 bases). Sequenced material: blood. This clonotype was sampled from a woman younger than 30 with Graves' hyperthyroidism. CDR3 coding DNA: TGTGCCAGCTCACGCACCGGGACCTACGAGCAGTACTTC. Amino acid sequence: CASSRTGTYEQYF.